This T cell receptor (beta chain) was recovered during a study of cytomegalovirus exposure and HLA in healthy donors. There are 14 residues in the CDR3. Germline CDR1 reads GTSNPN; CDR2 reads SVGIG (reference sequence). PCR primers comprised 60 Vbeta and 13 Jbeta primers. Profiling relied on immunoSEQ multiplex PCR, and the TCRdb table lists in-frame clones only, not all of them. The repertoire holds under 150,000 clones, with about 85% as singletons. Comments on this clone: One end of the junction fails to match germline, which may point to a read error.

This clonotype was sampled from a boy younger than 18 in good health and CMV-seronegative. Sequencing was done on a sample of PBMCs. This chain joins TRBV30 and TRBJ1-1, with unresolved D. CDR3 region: CAGSWSSMNTEAFF. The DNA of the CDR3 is TGTGCCGGGAGTTGGAGTTCGATGAACACTGAAGCTTTCTTT.